This is a list of T cell receptor beta chains from one sample in a study of low-dose radiotherapy and immunotherapy resistance in tumors. One entry per CDR3 protein, called by TCRdb with MiXCR from the reads. The table records about 100,000 distinct CDR3 sequences, 20% of them present only once. The specimen comprised PBMCs, sampled after low-dose radiotherapy plus immunotherapy. The source of these receptors is a male donor with prostate cancer. Both conserved end residues are part of each CDR3. The D gene is left open where the match is weak.

D gene: .; V gene: TRBV11-1; J gene: TRBJ2-7; CDR3 protein: CASSAQSYEQYF
D gene: .; V gene: TRBV18; J gene: TRBJ1-5; CDR3 protein: CASSPGQGYQPQHF
D gene: TRBD1; V gene: TRBV20-1; J gene: TRBJ1-5; CDR3 protein: CSARADRGGFLCYSNQPQHF
D gene: TRBD1; V gene: TRBV7-6; J gene: TRBJ2-7; CDR3 protein: CASSHGTGPYEQYF
D gene: .; V gene: TRBV7-6; J gene: TRBJ2-2; CDR3 protein: CASSAGGARTGELFFFFF
D gene: .; V gene: TRBV7-8; J gene: TRBJ1-2; CDR3 protein: CASSFRIPKLDYGYTF
D gene: TRBD1; V gene: TRBV18; J gene: TRBJ2-7; CDR3 protein: CASSPGDRGTYEQYF
D gene: .; V gene: TRBV3-1; J gene: TRBJ1-1; CDR3 protein: CASSQDPNHGEAFF
D gene: .; V gene: TRBV6-1; J gene: TRBJ2-2; CDR3 protein: CASSPVGDTGELFFF
D gene: .; V gene: TRBV5-1; J gene: TRBJ2-4; CDR3 protein: CASSWPTPDLAKNIQYF
D gene: .; V gene: TRBV4-1; J gene: TRBJ2-2; CDR3 protein: CASSQGLYQRGRLTKGGTGELFF
D gene: .; V gene: TRBV9; J gene: TRBJ1-3; CDR3 protein: CASSVQGNSGNTIYF
D gene: .; V gene: TRBV2; J gene: TRBJ1-2; CDR3 protein: CATKGSAREIYGYTF
D gene: TRBD1; V gene: TRBV7-9; J gene: TRBJ2-7; CDR3 protein: CASSLAGTGHEQYF
D gene: TRBD2; V gene: TRBV6-5; J gene: TRBJ2-7; CDR3 protein: CASSYSGGPYEQYF
D gene: TRBD1; V gene: TRBV14; J gene: TRBJ1-6; CDR3 protein: CASSRSTGGFGNSPLHF
D gene: .; V gene: TRBV10-3; J gene: TRBJ1-2; CDR3 protein: CAISEGLRGSYGYTF